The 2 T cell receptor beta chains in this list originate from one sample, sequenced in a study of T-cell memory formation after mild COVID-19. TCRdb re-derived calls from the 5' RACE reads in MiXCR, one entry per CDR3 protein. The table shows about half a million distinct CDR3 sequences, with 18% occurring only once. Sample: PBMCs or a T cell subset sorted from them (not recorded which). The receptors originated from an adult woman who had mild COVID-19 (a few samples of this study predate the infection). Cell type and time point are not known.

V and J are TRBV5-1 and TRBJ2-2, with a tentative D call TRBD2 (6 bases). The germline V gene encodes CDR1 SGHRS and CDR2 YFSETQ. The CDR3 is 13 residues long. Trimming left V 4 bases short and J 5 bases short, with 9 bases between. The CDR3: CASSGGVTGELFF. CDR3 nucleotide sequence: TGCGCCAGCAGCGGCGGGGTGACCGGGGAGCTGTTTTTT. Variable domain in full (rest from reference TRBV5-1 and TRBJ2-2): KAGVTQTPRYLIKTRGQQVTLSCSPISGHRSVSWYQQTPGQGLQFLFEYFSETQRNKGNFPGRFSGRQFSNSRSEMNVSTLELGDSALYLCASSGGVTGELFFGEGSRLTVL.

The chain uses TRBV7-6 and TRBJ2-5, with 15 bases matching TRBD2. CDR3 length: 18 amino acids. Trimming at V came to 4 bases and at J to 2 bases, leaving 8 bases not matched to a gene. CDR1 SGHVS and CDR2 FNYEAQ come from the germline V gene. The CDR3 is CASSYAGTSGGPQETQYF. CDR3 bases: TGTGCCAGCAGCTACGCCGGGACTAGCGGGGGGCCTCAAGAGACCCAGTACTTC.